The TCR beta chain under discussion was sequenced for a study of PD-L1 blockade in urothelial cancer. The sample's time point: peripheral blood 6 weeks after treatment start. To note about this clone: Within the sample, other DNA sequences also encode this same CDR3.

The data were produced by immunoSEQ multiplex PCR, yet TCRdb's version contains in-frame clones alone and is incomplete. The repertoire consists of 100,000 to 150,000 clones, with about 83% occurring once and the leading ten covering 2.4%. The germline gives CDR1 LNHDA, CDR2 SQIVND (reference sequence). This CDR3 has 15 amino acids. V lost 3 bases and J lost 2, with 11 bases in between. Sample: PBMCs, taken around atezolizumab (anti-PD-L1) treatment. The TCR comes from a man aged 50 or older with urothelial cancer. V is TRBV19 and J is TRBJ1-5; possible D gene TRBD1, 6 bases. The CDR3 region has the DNA TGTGCCAGTAGTATCTGGGGGCAAGGCAATCAGCCCCAGCATTTT. This sequence encodes CASSIWGQGNQPQHF.